This T cell receptor beta chain was sequenced during a study of patients and donors after allogeneic stem cell transplantation. Germline CDR1 MDHEN, CDR2 SYDVKM. The CDR3 contains 14 residues. V was trimmed by 6 bases and J by 0 bases, leaving 9 bases between them. One entry per CDR3 protein results from TCRdb running MiXCR on the RT-PCR reads. The sample carries about 410,000 distinct CDR3 sequences, 16% recorded once. In its sample, this clonotype was seen a few times. The TCR comes from a human donor who was either an allogeneic HSCT recipient or a stem cell or donor lymphocyte infusion donor (not recorded which). It is not recorded whose cells these are; they may come from a transplant donor. What was sequenced was blood, either unsorted or a sorted T cell fraction (not recorded which). The chain is built from TRBV28 and TRBJ1-5; the D gene is possibly TRBD1 (5 bases). In DNA form, the CDR3 reads TGTGCCAGCAGGGGGGGGAATAGCAATCAGCCCCAGCATTTT. Translated: CASRGGNSNQPQHF.